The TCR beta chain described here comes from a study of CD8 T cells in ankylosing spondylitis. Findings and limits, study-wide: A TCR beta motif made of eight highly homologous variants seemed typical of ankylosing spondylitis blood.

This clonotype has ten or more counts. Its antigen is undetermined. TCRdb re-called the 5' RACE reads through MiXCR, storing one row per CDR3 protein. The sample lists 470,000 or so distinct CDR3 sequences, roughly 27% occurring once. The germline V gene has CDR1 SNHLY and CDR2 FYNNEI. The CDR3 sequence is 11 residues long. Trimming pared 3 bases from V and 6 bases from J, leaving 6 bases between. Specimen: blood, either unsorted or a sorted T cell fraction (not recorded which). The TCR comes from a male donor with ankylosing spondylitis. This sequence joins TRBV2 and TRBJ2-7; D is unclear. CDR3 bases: TGTGCCAGCAGTGAGCTCCTCGAGCAGTACTTC. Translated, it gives CASSELLEQYF.